One sample yielded the 22 T cell receptor beta chains listed below, sequenced in a study of cytotoxic CD8 clonotypes in ibrutinib-treated CLL. Repertoires were generated with immunoSEQ multiplex PCR, while TCRdb's copy carries only in-frame clones and drops some. The profile shows about 40,000 clones, 70% of them singletons. Sequenced here: PBMCs, sampled at disease progression, from a patient treated with ibrutinib. These TCRs come from a human donor with chronic lymphocytic leukemia.

This clone occurred a few times. J is TRBJ1-2 and V is TRBV14; no definite D call. This CDR3 has 14 residues. Germline loops: CDR1 SGHDN, CDR2 FVKESK. V was clipped by 1 base and J by 4 bases, with 10 bases between them. CDR3 nucleotides: TGTGCCAGCAGCCAAGGGCAGGAACCCTATGGCTACACCTTC. Protein: CASSQGQEPYGYTF.

The V call is TRBV28, the J call TRBJ2-7; perhaps TRBD2 as D (6 bases). The CDR3 sequence is 14 residues long. V was pared by 6 bases and J by 2 bases, with 14 bases between. The germline gives CDR1 MDHEN, CDR2 SYDVKM. As DNA, the CDR3 is TGTGCCAGCAGCAAGGTAGGAGGGACCTACGAGCAGTACTTC. Protein: CASSKVGGTYEQYF. Combining the CDR3 with reference TRBV28 and TRBJ2-7 gives the whole variable domain DVKVTQSSRYLVKRTGEKVFLECVQDMDHENMFWYRQDPGLGLRLIYFSYDVKMKEKGDIPEGYSVSREKKERFSLILESASTNQTSMYLCASSKVGGTYEQYFGPGTRLTVT.

As to this clone: Other nucleotide sequences in the sample specify the same CDR3. This sequence joins TRBV5-1 and TRBJ2-5; D remains unclear. V dropped 4 bases and J dropped 1 base, with 8 bases sitting between them. The CDR3 consists of 13 residues. The germline V gene encodes CDR1 SGHRS and CDR2 YFSETQ. CDR3 loop: CASSPTVQETQYF. CDR3 nucleotide sequence: TGCGCCAGCAGCCCGACTGTCCAAGAGACCCAGTACTTC.

In this sample, this clone turned up a few times. The gene calls are TRBV29-1 and TRBJ1-1; 7 bases are a match to TRBD1. The germline V gene has CDR1 SQVTM and CDR2 ANQGSEA. The CDR3 has 13 amino acids. The V gene end was trimmed by 6 bases and the J gene end by 1 base; junction bases not matched to a gene: 5. CDR3 nucleotides: TGCAGCGTAAGCCGGACAGGGAACACTGAAGCTTTCTTT. It is translated as CSVSRTGNTEAFF.

This sequence joins TRBV2 and TRBJ2-1, with 9 nucleotides matching TRBD2. In germline, CDR1 is SNHLY, CDR2 FYNNEI. The CDR3 has 16 amino acids. After removal of 8 bases from V and 4 bases from J, the junction contained 12 bases not matched to a gene. DNA of the CDR3: TGTGCCAGCCTCAATGGGAGCGGGAGGTCGTACAATGAGCAGTTCTTC. It yields the protein CASLNGSGRSYNEQFF.

This chain connects TRBV19 to TRBJ2-2; no definite D call. The CDR3 runs to 14 residues. The ends were cut back, 9 bases at V and 0 bases at J, with 11 bases in the middle. The V gene's germline CDR1 is LNHDA and CDR2 SQIVND (reference sequence). CDR3 bases: TGTGCCAGCCGCGCTAACGCGAACACCGGGGAGCTGTTTTTT. It yields the protein CASRANANTGELFF. Filled out from reference TRBV19 and TRBJ2-2, the complete variable domain reads DGGITQSPKYLFRKEGQNVTLSCEQNLNHDAMYWYRQDPGQGLRLIYYSQIVNDFQKGDIAEGYSVSREKKESFPLTVTSAQKNPTAFYLCASRANANTGELFFGEGSRLTVL.

The chain recombines TRBV10-3 with TRBJ2-7; 7 bases map to TRBD1. The trim removed 1 base at V and 1 base at J, leaving 10 bases unmatched. From germline, CDR1 is ENHRY and CDR2 SYGVKD. The CDR3 runs 17 residues. CDR3 in DNA: TGTGCCATCAGTGAGTATAATTGGGGGACAGCTTCCTACGAGCAGTACTTC. The encoded protein is CAISEYNWGTASYEQYF.

The V gene is TRBV27, the J gene TRBJ1-5, with TRBD1 matching 9 bases. CDR3 size: 16 residues. Per germline, CDR1 MNHEY and CDR2 SMNVEV (reference sequence). The J segment lost 4 bases and the V segment lost 3 bases, leaving 7 bases of the junction unmatched. CDR3 DNA sequence: TGTGCCAGCAGTTTGGTTCCGACAGGGGGGAATCAGCCCCAGCATTTT. Translated, it gives CASSLVPTGGNQPQHF.

The chain joins TRBV11-2 to TRBJ2-7; no definite D call. Germline V gives CDR1 SGHAT, CDR2 FQNNGV. V was clipped by 3 bases and J by 0 bases, with 9 bases between them. CDR3 length: 14 residues. CDR3 sequence (DNA): TGTGCCAGCAGCTTTTCACAGAACTCCTACGAGCAGTACTTC. The encoded protein is CASSFSQNSYEQYF. Full variable domain (remainder filled in from reference TRBV11-2 and TRBJ2-7): EAGVAQSPRYKIIEKRQSVAFWCNPISGHATLYWYQQILGQGPKLLIQFQNNGVVDDSQLPKDRFSAERLKGVDSTLKIQPAKLEDSAVYLCASSFSQNSYEQYFGPGTRLTVT.

The chain couples TRBV18 to TRBJ2-7; D is possibly TRBD2 (7 bases). The CDR3 covers 14 residues. The germline V and J ends were trimmed by 5 bases and 4 bases, with 15 bases remaining between them. Germline lookup yields CDR1 KGHSH and CDR2 LQKENI. The CDR3 region is CASSVKQGGYEQYF. DNA for the CDR3: TGTGCCAGCTCAGTTAAACAGGGAGGGTACGAGCAGTACTTC.

This clone was counted between two and nine times. The chain combines TRBV5-1 with TRBJ2-7, with D perhaps TRBD1 (6 bases). V lost 1 base, J lost 2 bases, and 7 bases lay in between. Germline-derived CDR1 and CDR2 are SGHRS and YFSETQ. The CDR3 has 13 amino acids. CDR3 DNA: TGCGCCAGCAGCTTGCAGGGGACCTACGAGCAGTACTTC. As protein: CASSLQGTYEQYF. Variable domain in full (rest from reference TRBV5-1 and TRBJ2-7): KAGVTQTPRYLIKTRGQQVTLSCSPISGHRSVSWYQQTPGQGLQFLFEYFSETQRNKGNFPGRFSGRQFSNSRSEMNVSTLELGDSALYLCASSLQGTYEQYFGPGTRLTVT.

V usage is TRBV4-2 and J usage is TRBJ1-1; no firm D call. Per germline, CDR1 LGHNA and CDR2 YNFKEQ. The CDR3 is made up of 13 amino acids. Trimming stripped 1 base from V and 4 bases from J, with 7 bases between. This CDR3 reads CASSQGRTTEAFF. CDR3 sequence (DNA): TGTGCCAGCAGCCAAGGAAGGACCACTGAAGCTTTCTTT.

This chain joins TRBV13 and TRBJ1-5, with D perhaps TRBD1 (6 bases). The CDR3 extends over 15 amino acids. The V and J ends lost 6 bases and 6 bases respectively, with 18 bases between them. CDR1 PRHDT and CDR2 FYEKMQ come from the germline V gene (reference sequence). CDR3 sequence: CASSFKQGVGQPQHF. The CDR3 DNA follows: TGTGCCAGCAGTTTCAAACAGGGCGTGGGTCAGCCCCAGCATTTT.

The chain combines TRBV28 with TRBJ1-1; 10 bases map to TRBD1. With V trimmed by 2 bases and J by 7 bases, 4 bases remained unmatched. The CDR3 runs 14 residues. CDR1 and CDR2 from the germline V gene are MDHEN and SYDVKM. The CDR3 region is CASSLGRDRGEAFF. CDR3 bases: TGTGCCAGCAGTTTAGGTAGGGACAGGGGTGAAGCTTTCTTT.

This sequence joins TRBV19 and TRBJ2-7; TRBD1 might be the D (6 bases). The length of the CDR3 is 12 residues. V lost 4 bases and J 5 bases, leaving 9 bases between the germline ends. Germline V CDR1 and CDR2: LNHDA, SQIVND (reference sequence). Here the CDR3 reads CASSKQGNEQYF. CDR3 sequence (DNA): TGTGCCAGTAGTAAACAGGGTAACGAGCAGTACTTC.

This chain links TRBV11-3 with TRBJ2-1; D uncertain. Deletions cut 5 bases from V and 0 bases from J, with 8 bases between. The germline CDR1 and CDR2 sequences are SGHNT and YENEEA. The CDR3 is made up of 14 amino acids. The CDR3, as DNA: TGTGCCAGCAGCGCCACTGGCTCCTACAATGAGCAGTTCTTC. Protein product: CASSATGSYNEQFF.

This chain uses TRBV9 with TRBJ2-5; D is ambiguous. V lost 3 bases and J lost 4, with 7 bases in between. The CDR3 spans 12 residues. The germline gives CDR1 SGDLS, CDR2 YYNGEE. The CDR3 DNA is TGTGCCAGCAGCGGGATCGGAGAGACCCAGTACTTC. This gives the protein CASSGIGETQYF.

This chain joins TRBV28 and TRBJ1-2, with 7 bases lining up with TRBD1. This CDR3 comprises 13 residues. Germline V lookup: CDR1 MDHEN, CDR2 SYDVKM. V gave up 8 bases and J gave up 1 base; unmatched junction bases: 4. The CDR3 here is CASSQGDNYGYTF. The DNA of the CDR3 is TGTGCCAGCTCTCAGGGGGATAACTATGGCTACACCTTC.

This sequence joins TRBV2 and TRBJ2-3, with 11 bases identical to TRBD2. There are 17 residues in the CDR3. Trimming removed 6 bases from V and 2 bases from J; junction bases left unmatched: 10. Germline V gene sequence: CDR1 SNHLY, CDR2 FYNNEI. The CDR3 sequence is CASRWGGTSGSTDTQYF. In DNA form, the CDR3 reads TGTGCCAGCAGATGGGGGGGGACTAGCGGTTCCACAGATACGCAGTATTTT.

The chain combines TRBV5-1 with TRBJ1-2, with 12 bases lining up with TRBD1. CDR1 and CDR2 from the germline V gene are SGHRS and YFSETQ. With 7 bases clipped from V and 7 bases from J, the junction kept 8 bases outside the gene matches. This CDR3 is built from 14 residues. The CDR3 nucleotides are TGCGCCAGCCACCCGGGACAGGGGGCAGCTGGCTACACCTTC. Encoded protein: CASHPGQGAAGYTF.

This rearrangement joins TRBV6-5 to TRBJ2-3; D gene uncertain. CDR3 length: 14 residues. CDR1 MNHEY and CDR2 SVGAGI come from the germline V gene. Trimming left V 3 bases short and J 0 bases short, with 7 bases between. Here the CDR3 reads CASSYSPSTDTQYF. The CDR3 nucleotides are TGTGCCAGCAGTTATAGTCCTAGCACAGATACGCAGTATTTT.

The genes are TRBV21-1 and TRBJ2-6; the DNA was not compared with TRBD1, the D call given in the table. TRBV21-1 is annotated as a pseudogene. This CDR3 is built from 15 residues. The CDR3 DNA sequence: TGTGCCAGCAGCACAACAGGGTCAGGGGCCAACGTCCTGACTTTC. It yields the protein CASSTTGSGANVLTF.